These T cell receptor beta chains were read from a single sample in a study of control samples from healthy donors and cancer patients. Only in-frame clones appear in the TCRdb table, and some are missing; sequencing was by immunoSEQ multiplex PCR. The sample consists of tens of thousands of clones, 80% to 95% of them appearing once. The sequenced sample consisted of PBMCs. The receptor source for this set is a man younger than 45 with colorectal cancer. The CDR3 runs from the conserved cysteine through the conserved F or W. The D gene is left open where the match is weak. The size entry is marked missing in some rows and otherwise reads once, few, many or a size class.

-	TRBD1	12	TRBV18	TRBJ2-1	CASSNTGGEQFF	TGTGCCAGCTCAAATACAGGGGGTGAGCAGTTCTTC
-	-	13	TRBV2	TRBJ1-1	CASTQFMNTEAFF	TGTGCCAGCACGCAGTTCATGAACACTGAAGCTTTCTTT
-	-	12	TRBV24-1	TRBJ1-4	CAHERGTEKLFF	TGTGCCCACGAAAGGGGGACTGAAAAACTGTTTTTT
-	-	12	TRBV6-5	TRBJ1-3	CATGRGENTIYF	TGTGCCACCGGGCGGGGGGAAAACACCATATATTTT
-	TRBD1	14	TRBV20-1	TRBJ2-3	CSASETSGTGGQYF	TGCAGTGCTAGTGAGACTTCCGGGACAGGGGGGCAGTATTTT
-	-	15	TRBV3-1/TRBV3-2	TRBJ2-4	CASSQENRAVNIQYF	TGTGCCAGCAGCCAAGAAAACAGGGCCGTCAACATTCAGTACTTC
-	-	14	TRBV7-8	TRBJ1-5	CASSPGLLNQPQHF	TGTGCCAGCAGCCCGGGACTCCTGAATCAGCCCCAGCATTTT
few	TRBD2	17	TRBV9	TRBJ2-5	CASSVGGSGALEVSQYF	TGTGCCAGCAGCGTAGGAGGTAGCGGGGCCCTGGAGGTGTCCCAGTACTTC
-	-	12	TRBV6-6	TRBJ1-3	CATKGGGNTIYF	TGTGCCACCAAAGGGGGAGGAAACACCATATATTTT
-	-	14	TRBV19	TRBJ1-6	CASNPEGYNSPLHF	TGTGCCAGTAACCCGGAGGGCTATAATTCACCCCTCCACTTT
-	TRBD2	16	TRBV2	TRBJ2-2	CASSALTSGGAGELFF	TGTGCCAGCAGCGCCTTGACTAGCGGGGGGGCCGGGGAGCTGTTTTTT
-	-	15	TRBV4-3	TRBJ1-6	CASSQGTDDNSPLHF	TGCGCCAGCAGCCAAGGGACAGACGATAATTCACCCCTCCACTTT
-	-	17	TRBV10-1	TRBJ2-1	CASSEDRPTLSYNEQFF	TGCGCCAGCAGTGAAGATCGGCCGACCCTATCCTACAATGAGCAGTTCTTC
-	-	12	TRBV9	TRBJ1-1	CASSRGATEAFF	TGTGCCAGCAGCAGGGGTGCGACTGAAGCTTTCTTT
-	-	17	TRBV21-1	TRBJ1-4	CASSKPRTAVMVEKLFF	TGTGCCAGCAGCAAACCCCGGACAGCGGTTATGGTAGAAAAACTGTTTTTT
-	-	13	TRBV6-5	TRBJ1-6	CASSREDNSPLHF	TGTGCCAGCAGCCGAGAAGATAATTCACCCCTCCACTTT
-	-	16	TRBV12-5	TRBJ2-3	CASGFPRDIYTDTQYF	TGTGCTAGTGGTTTCCCTCGGGACATTTACACAGATACGCAGTATTTT
-	-	15	TRBV9	TRBJ1-6	CASSVGDPDNSPLHF	TGTGCCAGCAGCGTAGGGGACCCCGATAATTCACCCCTCCACTTT
-	TRBD1	15	TRBV29-1	TRBJ1-1	CSAYRGTMSGTEAFF	TGCAGCGCCTACAGGGGAACCATGTCGGGGACTGAAGCTTTCTTT
once	-	15	TRBV6-5	TRBJ2-1	CASSSDSQGGNEQFF	TGTGCCAGCAGTTCGGACAGTCAAGGGGGGAATGAGCAGTTCTTC
-	TRBD1	17	TRBV6-1	TRBJ1-2	CASSDFEDRVDFYGYTF	TGTGCCAGCAGTGATTTTGAGGACAGGGTGGATTTCTATGGCTACACCTTC
-	-	17	TRBV19	TRBJ2-6	CASSIFTELTGANVLTF	TGTGCCAGTAGTATTTTTACGGAATTAACTGGGGCCAACGTCCTGACTTTC
-	TRBD1	13	TRBV5-8	TRBJ1-5	CASGTDSNQPQHF	TGTGCCAGCGGGACAGATAGCAATCAGCCCCAGCATTTT
-	TRBD1	18	TRBV11-2	TRBJ1-4	CASSSGQGALLGNEKLFF	TGTGCCAGCAGCTCGGGACAGGGGGCTCTATTGGGGAATGAAAAACTGTTTTTT
few	-	16	TRBV5-5	TRBJ1-3	CASSTAPTATGNTIYF	TGTGCCAGCAGCACAGCTCCGACAGCTACTGGAAACACCATATATTTT
once	-	12	TRBV6-6	TRBJ1-2	CASSTAGEGYTF	TGTGCCAGCAGCACCGCGGGTGAAGGCTACACCTTC
-	TRBD1	14	TRBV19	TRBJ2-7	CASTTGGADYEQYF	TGTGCCAGTACCACAGGGGGCGCCGACTACGAGCAGTACTTC
once	TRBD1	16	TRBV9	TRBJ1-2	CASSVGVRGPDYGYTF	TGTGCCAGCAGCGTAGGAGTCAGGGGGCCAGACTATGGCTACACCTTC
-	-	14	TRBV24-1	TRBJ1-1	CATSSGLYDTEAFF	TGTGCCACCAGTTCCGGATTATACGACACTGAAGCTTTCTTT
-	TRBD2	16	TRBV6-1	TRBJ2-1	CASSEDDGRGYNEQFF	TGTGCCAGCAGTGAAGACGACGGGAGGGGGTACAATGAGCAGTTCTTC
-	-	14	TRBV5-1	TRBJ1-2	CASSLADRTRGYTF	TGCGCCAGCAGCTTGGCTGACAGAACGAGGGGCTACACCTTC
-	-	15	TRBV5-1	TRBJ1-1	CASSLGVGGDTEAFF	TGCGCCAGCAGCTTGGGGGTGGGCGGCGACACCGAAGCTTTCTTT
-	-	14	TRBV5-1	TRBJ2-5	CASSLAGLQETQYF	TGCGCCAGCAGCTTAGCGGGTTTACAAGAGACCCAGTACTTC
-	-	14	TRBV3-1/TRBV3-2	TRBJ2-2	CASSQEGGGGELFF	TGTGCCAGCAGCCAAGAAGGGGGAGGGGGGGAGCTGTTTTTT
-	TRBD2	15	TRBV24-1	TRBJ2-3	CATSEPSGVTDTQYF	TGTGCCACCAGTGAACCTAGCGGGGTCACAGATACGCAGTATTTT
-	-	14	TRBV9	TRBJ2-3	CASSEMRSTDTQYF	TGTGCCAGCAGTGAAATGAGGAGCACAGATACGCAGTATTTT
once	-	15	TRBV25-1	TRBJ1-1	CASSEIQGRDTEAFF	TGTGCCAGCAGTGAAATCCAGGGGAGGGACACTGAAGCTTTCTTT
-	TRBD1	15	TRBV7-9	TRBJ2-3	CASSQDRGSTDTQYF	TGTGCCAGCAGCCAGGACAGGGGTAGCACAGATACGCAGTATTTT
once	-	14	TRBV3-1/TRBV3-2	TRBJ1-5	CASSTTGRNQPQHF	TGTGCCAGCAGCACAACAGGCCGCAATCAGCCCCAGCATTTT
-	TRBD1	15	TRBV7-9	TRBJ2-3	CASSWGQGLTDTQYF	TGTGCCAGCAGCTGGGGACAGGGGCTCACAGATACGCAGTATTTT
-	-	13	TRBV4-1	TRBJ1-5	CASSRQQDQPQHF	TGCGCCAGCAGCCGCCAACAAGATCAGCCCCAGCATTTT